The 9 T cell receptor beta chains in this list originate from one sample, sequenced in a study of identical twins. TCRdb re-called the 5' RACE reads through MiXCR, storing one row per CDR3 protein. The data contain about 240,000 distinct CDR3 sequences, approximately 10% of them seen just once; the ten biggest clones take up about 9%. Source material: memory T cells sorted from blood. The receptors were sampled from a man in his forties or fifties in good health.

The chain uses TRBV5-4 and TRBJ2-1; no definite D call. Trimming took 0 bases from V and 2 from J, leaving 9 bases between them. The CDR3 contains 15 residues. Germline values: CDR1 SGHNT, CDR2 YYREEE (reference sequence). CDR3 sequence: CASSLGGLAYNEQFF. CDR3 in DNA: TGTGCCAGCAGCTTGGGGGGTCTAGCCTACAATGAGCAGTTCTTC. Looking up the rest from reference TRBV5-4 and TRBJ2-1 gives the full variable domain: ETGVTQSPTHLIKTRGQQVTLRCSSQSGHNTVSWYQQALGQGPQFIFQYYREEENGRGNFPPRFSGLQFPNYSSELNVNALELDDSALYLCASSLGGLAYNEQFFGPGTRLTVL.

This clonotype turned up a few times. The genes are TRBV6-1 and TRBJ2-7; 10 bases are shared with TRBD2. The CDR3 extends over 15 amino acids. Germline V gives CDR1 MNHNS, CDR2 SASEGT. V lost 7 bases, J lost 4 bases, and 10 bases stayed unmatched. In DNA, the CDR3 is TGTGCCAGCACCCCTAGCGGGGGCCGGTATTACGAGCAGTACTTC. This codes for CASTPSGGRYYEQYF.

This clonotype was counted ten times or more. The chain couples TRBV6-5 to TRBJ2-2, with 8 bases identical to TRBD2. Per the germline V gene, CDR1 is MNHEY and CDR2 is SVGAGI. Trimming removed 3 bases from V and 8 bases from J; junction bases left unmatched: 11. The CDR3 covers 16 residues. CDR3 in DNA: TGTGCCAGCAGTTATTCGGGGACTAGGGGAAGAGGGGAGCTGTTTTTT. It yields the protein CASSYSGTRGRGELFF.

Many counts were recorded for this clonotype. The chain is built from TRBV5-6 and TRBJ2-3; D call uncertain. V lost 0 bases and J 3 bases, leaving 11 bases between the germline ends. This CDR3 is 15 amino acids long. Per the germline V gene, CDR1 is SGHDT and CDR2 is YYEEEE. The CDR3 reads CASSLALERTDTQYF. CDR3 bases: TGTGCCAGCAGCTTGGCGCTAGAGAGGACAGATACGCAGTATTTT. The whole variable domain, filled in from reference TRBV5-6 and TRBJ2-3, reads DAGVTQSPTHLIKTRGQQVTLRCSPKSGHDTVSWYQQALGQGPQFIFQYYEEEERQRGNFPDRFSGHQFPNYSSELNVNALLLGDSALYLCASSLALERTDTQYFGPGTRLTVL.

The chain combines TRBV6-1 with TRBJ2-1; the match to TRBD2 covers 10 bases. Germline V gene lookup returns CDR1 MNHNS and CDR2 SASEGT. The CDR3 loop spans 15 amino acids. The junction had 10 bases not matched to a gene; V was cut back by 9 bases and J by 5 bases. In DNA, the CDR3 is TGTGCCAGTCGGTCCTCGGGACTAGCGCACAATGAGCAGTTCTTC. This translates into CASRSSGLAHNEQFF.

This clonotype has only a few counts. V and J are TRBV2 and TRBJ2-1, with 13 bases matching TRBD2. V lost 6 bases and J lost 1; bases outside the gene matches: 3. Germline loops: CDR1 SNHLY, CDR2 FYNNEI. The CDR3 is 16 residues long. CDR3 DNA sequence: TGTGCCAGCAGGTTACTAGCGGGAGGGTCCTACAATGAGCAGTTCTTC. It specifies CASRLLAGGSYNEQFF. The entire variable domain, with the rest obtained from reference TRBV2 and TRBJ2-1, is as follows: EPEVTQTPSHQVTQMGQEVILRCVPISNHLYFYWYRQILGQKVEFLVSFYNNEISEKSEIFDDQFSVERPDGSNFTLKIRSTKLEDSAMYFCASRLLAGGSYNEQFFGPGTRLTVL.

Ten or more counts support this clonotype. This rearrangement joins TRBV27 to TRBJ2-7; possible D gene TRBD1, 5 bases. CDR1 is MNHEY and CDR2 is SMNVEV in the germline V gene (reference sequence). V shed 0 bases and J shed 3 bases, with 12 bases lying between them. This CDR3 region has 15 residues. CDR3 DNA: TGTGCCAGCAGTTTATCGTCAGGGTTGGGCTACGAGCAGTACTTC. Translated, it gives CASSLSSGLGYEQYF.

This clonotype was recorded a few times. The V and J genes are TRBV7-2 and TRBJ2-1; TRBD2 agrees at 7 bases. Germline assignment: CDR1 SGHTA and CDR2 FQGNSA. V lost 5 bases, J lost 2 bases, and 9 bases stayed unmatched. The CDR3 is 16 amino acids. CDR3 residues: CASSAGVGGPYNEQFF. CDR3 bases: TGTGCCAGCAGCGCCGGTGTGGGAGGGCCCTACAATGAGCAGTTCTTC.

Many counts were recorded for this clonotype. The chain uses TRBV4-2 and TRBJ1-5, with D perhaps matching TRBD1 (6 bases). Germline V CDR1 and CDR2: LGHNA, YNFKEQ. Trimming shortened V by 1 base and J by 5 bases, and 12 bases separated the two germline ends. The CDR3 loop spans 15 amino acids. CDR3 sequence: CASSQGGRGDQPQHF. CDR3 in DNA: TGTGCCAGCAGCCAAGGGGGGAGGGGGGATCAGCCCCAGCATTTT.